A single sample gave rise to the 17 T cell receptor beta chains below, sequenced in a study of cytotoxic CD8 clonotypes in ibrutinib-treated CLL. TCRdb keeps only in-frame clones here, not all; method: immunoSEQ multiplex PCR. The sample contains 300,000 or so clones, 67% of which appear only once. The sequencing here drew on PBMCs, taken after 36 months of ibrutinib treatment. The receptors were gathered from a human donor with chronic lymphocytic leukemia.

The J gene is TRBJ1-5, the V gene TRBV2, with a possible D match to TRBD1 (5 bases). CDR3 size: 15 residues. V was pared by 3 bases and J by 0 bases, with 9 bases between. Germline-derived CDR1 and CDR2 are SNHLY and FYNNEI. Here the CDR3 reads CASSEGDLSNQPQHF. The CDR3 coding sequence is TGTGCCAGCAGTGAGGGGGATCTTAGCAATCAGCCCCAGCATTTT.

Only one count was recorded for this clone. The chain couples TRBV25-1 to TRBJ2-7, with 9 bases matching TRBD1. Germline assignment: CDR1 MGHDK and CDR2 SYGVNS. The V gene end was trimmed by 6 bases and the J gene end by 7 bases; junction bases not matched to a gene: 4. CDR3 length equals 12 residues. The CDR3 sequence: CASRAGTGEQYF. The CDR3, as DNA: TGTGCCAGCAGAGCCGGGACAGGGGAGCAGTACTTC.

CDR3 in DNA: TGCGCCAGCAGCCGATTTTCGGGCGGGACAGGGACGTACGAGCAGTACTTC. It codes for CASSRFSGGTGTYEQYF. The chain combines TRBV5-1 with TRBJ2-7; 9 bases are shared with TRBD1. This CDR3 has 17 amino acids. Per the germline V gene, CDR1 is SGHRS and CDR2 is YFSETQ. Trimming took 4 bases from V and 4 from J; bases not matched to a gene: 15.

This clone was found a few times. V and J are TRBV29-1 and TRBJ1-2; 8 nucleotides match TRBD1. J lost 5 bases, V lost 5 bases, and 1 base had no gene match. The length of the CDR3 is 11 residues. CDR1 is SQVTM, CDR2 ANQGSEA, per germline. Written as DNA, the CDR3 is TGCAGCGTTCGGACAGGGTATGGCTACACCTTC. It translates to CSVRTGYGYTF.

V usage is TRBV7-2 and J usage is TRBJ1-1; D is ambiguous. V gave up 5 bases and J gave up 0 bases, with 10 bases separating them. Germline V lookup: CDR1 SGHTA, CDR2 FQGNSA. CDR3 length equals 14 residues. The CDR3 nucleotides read TGTGCCAGCAGCGTGGGATCGGTGAACACTGAAGCTTTCTTT. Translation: CASSVGSVNTEAFF.

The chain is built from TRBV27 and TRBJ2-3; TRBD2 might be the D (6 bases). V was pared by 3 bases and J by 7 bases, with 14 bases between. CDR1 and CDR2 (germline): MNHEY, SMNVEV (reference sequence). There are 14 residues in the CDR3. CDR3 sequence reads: CASSFLGGSNTQYF. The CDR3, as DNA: TGTGCCAGCAGTTTCCTGGGGGGTTCCAATACGCAGTATTTT.

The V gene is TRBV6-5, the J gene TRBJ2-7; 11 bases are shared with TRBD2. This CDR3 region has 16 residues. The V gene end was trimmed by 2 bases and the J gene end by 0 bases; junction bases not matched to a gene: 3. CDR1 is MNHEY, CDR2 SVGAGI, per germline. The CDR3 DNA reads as TGTGCCAGCAGTTACACCACTAGCGGGAGCTCCTACGAGCAGTACTTC. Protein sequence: CASSYTTSGSSYEQYF.

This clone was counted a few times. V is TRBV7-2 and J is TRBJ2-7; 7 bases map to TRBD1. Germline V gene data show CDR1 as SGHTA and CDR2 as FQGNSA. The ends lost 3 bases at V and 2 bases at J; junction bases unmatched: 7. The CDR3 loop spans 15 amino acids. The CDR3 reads CASSFQTGTTYEQYF. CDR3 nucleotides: TGTGCCAGCAGCTTCCAGACAGGGACCACCTACGAGCAGTACTTC.

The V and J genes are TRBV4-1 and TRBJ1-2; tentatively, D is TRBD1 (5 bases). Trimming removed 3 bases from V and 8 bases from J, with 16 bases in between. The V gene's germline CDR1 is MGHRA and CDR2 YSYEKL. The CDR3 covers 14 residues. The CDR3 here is CASSQTAALRGYTF. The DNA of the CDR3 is TGCGCCAGCAGCCAGACAGCGGCGCTCCGGGGCTACACCTTC.

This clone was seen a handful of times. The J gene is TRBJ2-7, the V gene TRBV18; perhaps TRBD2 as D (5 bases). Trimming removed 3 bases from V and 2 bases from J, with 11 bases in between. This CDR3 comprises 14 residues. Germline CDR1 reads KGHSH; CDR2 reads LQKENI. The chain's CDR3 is CASSPSGIPYEQYF. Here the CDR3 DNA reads TGTGCCAGCTCACCTTCCGGGATACCCTACGAGCAGTACTTC.

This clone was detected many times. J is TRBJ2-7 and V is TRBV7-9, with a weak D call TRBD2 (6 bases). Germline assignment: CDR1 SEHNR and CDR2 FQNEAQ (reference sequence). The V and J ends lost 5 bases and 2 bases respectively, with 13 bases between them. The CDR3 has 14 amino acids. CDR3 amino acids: CASSRAEGPYEQYF. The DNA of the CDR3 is TGTGCCAGCAGCAGGGCGGAGGGTCCCTACGAGCAGTACTTC.

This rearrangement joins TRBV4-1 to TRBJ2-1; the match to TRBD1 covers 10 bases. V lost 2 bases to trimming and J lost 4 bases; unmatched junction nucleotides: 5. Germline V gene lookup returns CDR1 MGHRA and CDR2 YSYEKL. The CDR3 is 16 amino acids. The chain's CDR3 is CASSQHRDRGYNEQFF. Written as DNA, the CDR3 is TGCGCCAGCAGCCAACACCGGGACAGGGGATACAATGAGCAGTTCTTC.

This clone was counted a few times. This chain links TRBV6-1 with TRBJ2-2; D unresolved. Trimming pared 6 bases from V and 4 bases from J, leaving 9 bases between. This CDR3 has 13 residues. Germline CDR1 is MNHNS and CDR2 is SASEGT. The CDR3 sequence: CASSGSGTGELFF. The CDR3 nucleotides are TGTGCCAGCAGCGGGTCGGGCACCGGGGAGCTGTTTTTT.

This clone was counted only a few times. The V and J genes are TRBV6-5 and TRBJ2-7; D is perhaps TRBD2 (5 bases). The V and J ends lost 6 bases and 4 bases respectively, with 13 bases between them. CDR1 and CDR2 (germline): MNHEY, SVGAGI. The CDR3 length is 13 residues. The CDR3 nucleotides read TGTGCCAGCAGCCCGGGATCCTGGTACGAGCAGTACTTC. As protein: CASSPGSWYEQYF.

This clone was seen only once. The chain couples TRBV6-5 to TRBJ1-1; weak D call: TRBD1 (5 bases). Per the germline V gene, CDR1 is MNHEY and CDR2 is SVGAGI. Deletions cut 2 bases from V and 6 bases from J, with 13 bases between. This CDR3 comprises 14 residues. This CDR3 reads CASSYQGYTPEAFF. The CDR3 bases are TGTGCCAGCAGTTACCAGGGATACACCCCTGAAGCTTTCTTT.

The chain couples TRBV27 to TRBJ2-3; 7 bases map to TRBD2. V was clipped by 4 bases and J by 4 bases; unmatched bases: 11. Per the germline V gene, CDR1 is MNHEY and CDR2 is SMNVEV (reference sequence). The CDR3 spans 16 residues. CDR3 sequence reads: CASSSGAGRLPDTQYF. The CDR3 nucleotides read TGTGCCAGCAGTTCAGGAGCGGGAAGGTTACCAGATACGCAGTATTTT.

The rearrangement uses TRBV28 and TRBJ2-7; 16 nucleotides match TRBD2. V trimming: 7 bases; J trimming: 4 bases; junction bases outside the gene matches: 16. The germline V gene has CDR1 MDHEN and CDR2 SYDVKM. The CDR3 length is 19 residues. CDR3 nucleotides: TGTGCCAGCATGGGGCAGGGACTAGCGGGAGGGCCGGGAATATACGAGCAGTACTTC. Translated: CASMGQGLAGGPGIYEQYF.